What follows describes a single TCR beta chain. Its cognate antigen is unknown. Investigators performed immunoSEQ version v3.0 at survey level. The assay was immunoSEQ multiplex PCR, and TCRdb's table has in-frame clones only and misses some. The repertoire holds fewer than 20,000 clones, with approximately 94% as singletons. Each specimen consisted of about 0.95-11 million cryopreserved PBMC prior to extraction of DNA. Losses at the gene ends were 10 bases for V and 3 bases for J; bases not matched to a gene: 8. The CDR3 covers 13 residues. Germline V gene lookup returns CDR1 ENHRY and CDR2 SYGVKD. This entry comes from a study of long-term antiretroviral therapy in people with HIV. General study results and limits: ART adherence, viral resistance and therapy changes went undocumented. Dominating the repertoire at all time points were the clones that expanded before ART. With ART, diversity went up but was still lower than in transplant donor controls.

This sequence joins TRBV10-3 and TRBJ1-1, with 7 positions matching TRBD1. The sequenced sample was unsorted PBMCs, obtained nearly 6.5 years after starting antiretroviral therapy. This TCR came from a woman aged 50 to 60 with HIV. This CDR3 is CATSGGGYTEAFF. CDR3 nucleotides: TGTGCCACGTCAGGGGGAGGGTACACTGAAGCTTTCTTT.